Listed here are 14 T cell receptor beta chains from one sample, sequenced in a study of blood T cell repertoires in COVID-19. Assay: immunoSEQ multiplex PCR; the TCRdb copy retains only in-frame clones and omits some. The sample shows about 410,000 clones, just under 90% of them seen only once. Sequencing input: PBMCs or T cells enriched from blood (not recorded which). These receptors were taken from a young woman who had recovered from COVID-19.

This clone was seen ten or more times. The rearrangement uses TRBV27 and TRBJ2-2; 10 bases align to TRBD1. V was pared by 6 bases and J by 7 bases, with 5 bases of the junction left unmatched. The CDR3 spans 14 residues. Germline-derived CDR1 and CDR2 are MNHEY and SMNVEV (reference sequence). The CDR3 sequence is CASRGGQGNGELFF. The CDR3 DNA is TGTGCCAGCAGGGGGGGACAGGGGAACGGGGAGCTGTTTTTT.

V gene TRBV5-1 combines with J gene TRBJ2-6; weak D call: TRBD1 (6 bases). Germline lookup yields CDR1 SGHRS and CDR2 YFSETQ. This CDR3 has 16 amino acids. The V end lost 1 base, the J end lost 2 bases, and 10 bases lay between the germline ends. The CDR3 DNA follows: TGCGCCAGCAGCTTGTCCAGGGGCCCTGGGGCCAACGTCCTGACTTTC. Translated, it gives CASSLSRGPGANVLTF.

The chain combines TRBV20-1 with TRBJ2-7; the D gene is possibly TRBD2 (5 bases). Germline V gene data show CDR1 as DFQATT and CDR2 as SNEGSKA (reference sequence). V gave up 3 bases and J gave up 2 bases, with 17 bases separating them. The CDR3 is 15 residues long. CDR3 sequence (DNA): TGCAGTGCTAGTGGTTTCTTTTCGGGAACCTACGAGCAGTACTTC. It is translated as CSASGFFSGTYEQYF.

This CDR3 is CASRLGTAHSYEQYF. DNA of the CDR3: TGTGCCAGCAGACTCGGGACAGCCCACTCCTACGAGCAGTACTTC. The chain uses TRBV6-5 and TRBJ2-7; 7 nucleotides align to TRBD1. Germline CDR1 MNHEY, CDR2 SVGAGI. This CDR3 spans 15 amino acids. The V segment lost 6 bases and the J segment 0 bases; nucleotides outside the gene matches: 8.

The CDR3, as DNA: TGTGCCAGTAGTCCCCGGACAGGAGGGGGTTCACCCCTCCACTTT. It codes for CASSPRTGGGSPLHF. J is TRBJ1-6 and V is TRBV19; 7 bases fit TRBD1. This CDR3 has 15 amino acids. V trimming: 5 bases; J trimming: 9 bases; junction bases outside the gene matches: 10. Germline CDR1 reads LNHDA; CDR2 reads SQIVND (reference sequence).

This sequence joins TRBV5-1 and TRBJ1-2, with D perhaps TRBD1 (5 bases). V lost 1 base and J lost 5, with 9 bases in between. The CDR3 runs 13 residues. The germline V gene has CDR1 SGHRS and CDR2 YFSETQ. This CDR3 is CASSLWGEYGYTF. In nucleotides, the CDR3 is TGCGCCAGCAGCTTGTGGGGGGAATATGGCTACACCTTC.

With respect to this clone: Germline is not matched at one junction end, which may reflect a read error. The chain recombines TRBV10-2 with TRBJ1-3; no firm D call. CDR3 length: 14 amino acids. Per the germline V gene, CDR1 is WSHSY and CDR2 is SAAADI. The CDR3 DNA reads TGCGCCAGCAAGGGAGCCGGCTCTGGAAGCACCATATATTTT. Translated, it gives CASKGAGSGSTIYF.

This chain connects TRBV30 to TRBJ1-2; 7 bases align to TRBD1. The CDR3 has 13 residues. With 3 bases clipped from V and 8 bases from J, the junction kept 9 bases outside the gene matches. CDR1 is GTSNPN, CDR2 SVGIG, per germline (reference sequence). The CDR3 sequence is CAWSSDRVSGYTF. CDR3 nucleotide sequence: TGTGCCTGGAGCTCAGACAGGGTGAGCGGCTACACCTTC.

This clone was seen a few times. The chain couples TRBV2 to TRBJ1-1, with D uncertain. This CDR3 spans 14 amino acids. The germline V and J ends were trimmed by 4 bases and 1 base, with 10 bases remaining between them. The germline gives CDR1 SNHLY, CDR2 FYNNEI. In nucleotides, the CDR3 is TGTGCCAGCAGTGTTGAGAACTCGAACACTGAAGCTTTCTTT. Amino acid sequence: CASSVENSNTEAFF.

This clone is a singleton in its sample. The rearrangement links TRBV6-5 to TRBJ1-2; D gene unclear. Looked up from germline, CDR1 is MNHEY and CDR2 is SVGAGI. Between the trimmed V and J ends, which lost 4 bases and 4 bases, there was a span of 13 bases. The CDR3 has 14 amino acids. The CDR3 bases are TGTGCCAGCAGTTCCCGGGCCGGGAGCTATGGCTACACCTTC. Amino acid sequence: CASSSRAGSYGYTF.

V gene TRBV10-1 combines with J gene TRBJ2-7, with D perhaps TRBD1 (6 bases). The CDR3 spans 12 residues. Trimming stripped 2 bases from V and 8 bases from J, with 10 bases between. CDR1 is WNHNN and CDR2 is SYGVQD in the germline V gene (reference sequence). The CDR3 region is CASSERRGKQYF. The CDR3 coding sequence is TGCGCCAGCAGTGAGAGAAGGGGGAAGCAGTACTTC.

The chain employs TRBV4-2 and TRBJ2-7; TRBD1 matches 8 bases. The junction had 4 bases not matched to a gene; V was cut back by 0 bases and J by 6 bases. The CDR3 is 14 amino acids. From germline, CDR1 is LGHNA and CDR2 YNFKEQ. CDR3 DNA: TGTGCCAGCAGCCAAGATCTACAGGGGGGCGAGCAGTACTTC. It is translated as CASSQDLQGGEQYF.

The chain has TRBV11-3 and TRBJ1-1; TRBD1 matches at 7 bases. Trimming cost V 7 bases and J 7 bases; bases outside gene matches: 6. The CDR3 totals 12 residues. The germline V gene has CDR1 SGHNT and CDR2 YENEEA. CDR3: CASKRQGGEAFF. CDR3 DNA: TGTGCCAGCAAAAGACAGGGCGGTGAAGCTTTCTTT.

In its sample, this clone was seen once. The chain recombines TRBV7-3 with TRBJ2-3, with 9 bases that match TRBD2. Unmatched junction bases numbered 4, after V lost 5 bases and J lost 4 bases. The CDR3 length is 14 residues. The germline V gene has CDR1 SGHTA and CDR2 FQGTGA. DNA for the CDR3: TGTGCCAGCAGCGTAGGGACTAGCTCAGATACGCAGTATTTT. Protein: CASSVGTSSDTQYF.